This T cell receptor (beta chain) was sequenced for a study of identical twins. Template switching created a universal primer site, and the cDNA included unique molecular identifiers. Via MiXCR, TCRdb re-called the 5' RACE reads, giving one row per CDR3 protein. The table records fewer than 250,000 distinct CDR3 sequences, 6% to 9% of them present only once. This clonotype was detected only a few times. Per the germline V gene, CDR1 is SGHRS and CDR2 is YFSETQ. The CDR3 sequence is 14 residues long. Trimming shortened V by 5 bases and J by 1 base, and 10 bases separated the two germline ends. Each donor was a healthy Caucasian. These data were likewise used in another study, on yellow fever vaccine responses in identical twins.

The sample consisted of memory (CD45RO+) T cells sorted from blood. V usage is TRBV5-1 and J usage is TRBJ1-3, with D unclear. This TCR was sampled from a woman under 30 in good health. CDR3 nucleotides: TGCGCCAGCAGGGAAGACCCGTCTGGAAACACCATATATTTT. This codes for CASREDPSGNTIYF. The complete variable domain, with remaining parts taken from reference TRBV5-1 and TRBJ1-3, reads KAGVTQTPRYLIKTRGQQVTLSCSPISGHRSVSWYQQTPGQGLQFLFEYFSETQRNKGNFPGRFSGRQFSNSRSEMNVSTLELGDSALYLCASREDPSGNTIYFGEGSWLTVV.